This TCR beta chain was captured by sequencing in a study of blood T cell repertoires in COVID-19. Across the study: Donors in the United States, Italy and Spain gave samples during acute or convalescent COVID-19. T cells, B-cell-depleted T cells, or PBMCs provided the cDNA or gDNA that served as material.

There are 13 residues in the CDR3. Trimming removed 8 bases at V and 2 bases at J, with 13 bases between. Looked up from germline, CDR1 is SGHRS and CDR2 is YFSETQ. Per the authors' pipeline: Using reference gene primer amplification, nucleated cell counts were estimated. The table came from immunoSEQ multiplex PCR; TCRdb's copy has only in-frame clones and leaves some out. V and J calls and clone size are copied from that table; D and trimming were computed from the DNA. Here the sample spans 200,000 to 300,000 clones, roughly 83% being singletons. This clone was counted between two and nine times. This sequence was found in an elderly woman with acute or convalescent COVID-19. This chain connects TRBV5-1 to TRBJ1-2, with a weak D call TRBD1 (6 bases). The sequenced material came from peripheral blood. The CDR3 loop is CASSNRENYGYTF. The CDR3 DNA is TGCGCCAGTAGTAACAGGGAGAACTATGGCTACACCTTC.